This record concerns one T cell receptor (beta chain) sequence. These data are taken from a study of blood T cell repertoires in COVID-19. Study background: Collection of acute and convalescent COVID-19 samples took place in the United States, Italy and Spain. In each case, the material was cDNA or gDNA derived from T cells, B-cell-depleted T cells, or PBMCs.

In the source study's methods: Nucleated cell counts were estimated from reference gene primer amplification. Assay: immunoSEQ multiplex PCR; the TCRdb copy retains only in-frame clones and omits some. Clone size and V and J calls were adopted from that table, with D and trimming inferred from the DNA. The sample includes roughly 43,000 clones, about 87% seen only once; the top ten take about 4%. The germline V gene has CDR1 MNHEY and CDR2 SMNVEV (reference sequence). The junction had 12 bases not matched to a gene; V was cut back by 7 bases and J by 0 bases. The CDR3 consists of 17 residues. The chain uses TRBV27 and TRBJ2-7; 10 bases are a match to TRBD2. The origin of this receptor is a human donor in a cohort sampled during active COVID-19. The sequenced sample was peripheral blood. CDR3 loop: CASIGPGLASDSYEQYF. The CDR3 DNA sequence: TGTGCCAGCATCGGACCGGGACTAGCGTCCGACTCCTACGAGCAGTACTTC.